The sample holds a few counts of the clone carrying this T cell receptor (beta chain). Its target is unknown. All gene names here are mouse names. Sequencing ends 4 residues short of the CDR3 end; the germline J gene provides the rest. The same CDR3 arises from other DNA sequences in this sample as well. The study sorted pooled cutaneous lymph node cells by CD4, CD8alpha, NKG2D, NKG2ACE and other markers. The authors extracted RNA and reverse transcribed it into cDNA as the sequencing template. The assay was immunoSEQ multiplex PCR, and TCRdb's table has in-frame clones only and misses some. The sample was found to contain 250,000 or so clones, and every one recurs. After removal of 2 bases from V and 3 bases from J, the junction contained 4 bases not matched to a gene. The CDR3 totals 15 residues. Germline loops: CDR1 SGHSN, CDR2 HYEKVE. The sample belongs to a study of CD8+ T cells in alopecia areata. The study, taken as a whole, reports: Among the cells sequenced in scalp samples are also the resident alphabeta T cells of normal skin.

This chain uses TRBV12-1 with TRBJ2-3, with TRBD2 identical over 10 bases. The sequenced sample consisted of CD4+ T cells sorted from a lymph node. The receptor was derived from a C3H/HeJ mouse with alopecia areata. Strain haplotype (MHC): H2-k. CDR3 sequence: CASSPTGGVAETLYF. Incomplete CDR3 DNA: TGTGCCAGCTCTCCCACTGGGGGGGTAGCAGAA.